The clone carrying this T cell receptor beta chain turned up a few times. Its antigen is not known. TCR beta libraries were made by quantitative 5'-RACE with molecular barcodes. TCRdb reanalysed the 5' RACE reads using MiXCR and keeps one entry per CDR3 protein. Found here are around 150,000 distinct CDR3 sequences, around two fifths of them singletons; the top ten hold roughly 15%. These data come from a study of CD8 T cells in ankylosing spondylitis. Whole-study findings and limits: In ankylosing spondylitis blood, a motif of roughly 8 highly homologous TCR beta variants appeared characteristic. Significant enrichment of disease-linked clones was reportedly seen in matched ankylosing spondylitis synovial fluid.

Material for sequencing was synovial fluid, either unsorted or a sorted T cell fraction (not recorded which). The source of this sequence is a male donor with ankylosing spondylitis.

The DNA of the CDR3 is TGTGCCAGCAGCGGGGGCGGGATGAACACTGAAGCTTTCTTT. This codes for CASSGGGMNTEAFF. The V call is TRBV5-6, the J call TRBJ1-1; tentatively, D is TRBD1 (6 bases). This CDR3 comprises 14 residues. Trimming took off 4 bases at V and 0 bases at J, with 10 bases between the two ends. From germline, CDR1 is SGHDT and CDR2 YYEEEE.